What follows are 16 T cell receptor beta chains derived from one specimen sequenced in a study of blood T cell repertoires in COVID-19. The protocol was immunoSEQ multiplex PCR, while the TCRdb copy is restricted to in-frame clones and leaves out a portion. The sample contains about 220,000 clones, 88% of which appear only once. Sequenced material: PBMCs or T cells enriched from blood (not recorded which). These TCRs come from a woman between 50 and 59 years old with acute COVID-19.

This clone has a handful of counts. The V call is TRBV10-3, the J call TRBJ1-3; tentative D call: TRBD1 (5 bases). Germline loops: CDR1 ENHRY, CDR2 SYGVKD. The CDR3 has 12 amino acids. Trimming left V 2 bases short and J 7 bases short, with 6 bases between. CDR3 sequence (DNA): TGTGCCATCAGTGAGAGGGGCAACACCATATATTTT. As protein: CAISERGNTIYF.

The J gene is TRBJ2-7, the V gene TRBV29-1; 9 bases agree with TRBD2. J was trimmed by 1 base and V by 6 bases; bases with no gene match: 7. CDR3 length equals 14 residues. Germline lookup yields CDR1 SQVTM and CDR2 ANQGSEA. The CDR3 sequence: CSVSPTSGSYEQYF. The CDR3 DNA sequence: TGCAGCGTCTCGCCGACTAGCGGATCCTACGAGCAGTACTTC.

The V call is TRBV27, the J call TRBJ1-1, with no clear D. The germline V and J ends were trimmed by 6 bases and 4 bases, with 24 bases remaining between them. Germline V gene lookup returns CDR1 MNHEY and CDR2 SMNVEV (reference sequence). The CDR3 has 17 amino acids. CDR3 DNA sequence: TGTGCCAGCAGCCCCGGTTCGGGCCTCGTGGGAGGCACTGAAGCTTTCTTT. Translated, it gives CASSPGSGLVGGTEAFF.

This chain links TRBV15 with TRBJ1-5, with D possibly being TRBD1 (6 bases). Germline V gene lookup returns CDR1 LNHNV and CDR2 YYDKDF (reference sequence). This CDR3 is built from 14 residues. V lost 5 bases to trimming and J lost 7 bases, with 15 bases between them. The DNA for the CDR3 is TGTGCCACCAGCGGAACAGGGTCGCGGCAGCCCCAGCATTTT. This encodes CATSGTGSRQPQHF.

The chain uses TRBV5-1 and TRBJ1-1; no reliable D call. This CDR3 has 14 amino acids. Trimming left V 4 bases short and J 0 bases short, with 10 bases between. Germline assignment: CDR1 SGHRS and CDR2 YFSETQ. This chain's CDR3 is CASSRYGVNTEAFF. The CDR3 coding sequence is TGCGCCAGCAGCAGATACGGGGTGAACACTGAAGCTTTCTTT.

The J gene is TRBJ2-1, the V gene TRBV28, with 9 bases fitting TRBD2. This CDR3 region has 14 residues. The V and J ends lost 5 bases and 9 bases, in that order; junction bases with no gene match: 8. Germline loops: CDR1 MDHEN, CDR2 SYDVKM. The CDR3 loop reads CASSTRAGGLEQFF. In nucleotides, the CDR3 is TGTGCCAGCAGTACGAGGGCGGGAGGGCTTGAGCAGTTCTTC.

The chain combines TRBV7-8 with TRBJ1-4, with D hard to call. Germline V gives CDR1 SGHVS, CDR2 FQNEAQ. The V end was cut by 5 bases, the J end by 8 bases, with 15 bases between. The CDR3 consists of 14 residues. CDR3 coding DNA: TGTGCCAGCAGCCCACATCTGGCAGTCGAAAAACTGTTTTTT. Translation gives CASSPHLAVEKLFF. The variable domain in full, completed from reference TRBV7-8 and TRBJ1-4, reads GAGVSQSPRYKVAKRGQDVALRCDPISGHVSLFWYQQALGQGPEFLTYFQNEAQLDKSGLPSDRFFAERPEGSVSTLKIQRTQQEDSAVYLCASSPHLAVEKLFFGSGTQLSVL.

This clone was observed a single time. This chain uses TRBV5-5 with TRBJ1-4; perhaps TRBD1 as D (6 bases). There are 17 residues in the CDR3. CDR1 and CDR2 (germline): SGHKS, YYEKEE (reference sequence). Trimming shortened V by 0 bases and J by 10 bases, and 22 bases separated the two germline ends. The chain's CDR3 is CASSLVSYPQGIGKLFF. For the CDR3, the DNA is TGTGCCAGCAGCTTGGTTAGTTATCCCCAGGGGATCGGAAAACTGTTTTTT.

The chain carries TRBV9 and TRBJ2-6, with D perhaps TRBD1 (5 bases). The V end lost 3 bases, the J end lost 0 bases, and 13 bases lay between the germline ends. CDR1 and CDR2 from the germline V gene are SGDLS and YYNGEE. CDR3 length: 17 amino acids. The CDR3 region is CASSAQTTGSGANVLTF. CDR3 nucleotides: TGTGCCAGCAGCGCCCAAACCACAGGCTCTGGGGCCAACGTCCTGACTTTC. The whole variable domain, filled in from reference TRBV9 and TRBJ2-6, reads DSGVTQTPKHLITATGQRVTLRCSPRSGDLSVYWYQQSLDQGLQFLIQYYNGEERAKGNILERFSAQQFPDLHSELNLSSLELGDSALYFCASSAQTTGSGANVLTFGAGSRLTVL.

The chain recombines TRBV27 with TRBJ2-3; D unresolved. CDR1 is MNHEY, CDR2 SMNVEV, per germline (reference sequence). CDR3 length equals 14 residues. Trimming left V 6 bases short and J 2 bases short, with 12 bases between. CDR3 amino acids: CASRPTRHTDTQYF. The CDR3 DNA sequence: TGTGCCAGCAGGCCGACCCGACACACAGATACGCAGTATTTT.

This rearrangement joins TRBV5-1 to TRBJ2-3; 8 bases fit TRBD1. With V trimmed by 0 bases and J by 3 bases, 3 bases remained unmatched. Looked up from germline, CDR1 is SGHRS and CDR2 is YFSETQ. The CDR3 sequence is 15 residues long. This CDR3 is CASSLDGQGTDTQYF. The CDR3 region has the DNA TGCGCCAGCAGCTTGGACGGACAGGGTACAGATACGCAGTATTTT.

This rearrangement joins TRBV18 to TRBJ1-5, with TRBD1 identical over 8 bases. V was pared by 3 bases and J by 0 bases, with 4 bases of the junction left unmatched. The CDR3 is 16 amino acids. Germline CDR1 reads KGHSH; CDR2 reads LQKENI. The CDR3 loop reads CASSPGTGYSNQPQHF. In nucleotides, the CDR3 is TGTGCCAGCTCACCCGGGACAGGTTATAGCAATCAGCCCCAGCATTTT.

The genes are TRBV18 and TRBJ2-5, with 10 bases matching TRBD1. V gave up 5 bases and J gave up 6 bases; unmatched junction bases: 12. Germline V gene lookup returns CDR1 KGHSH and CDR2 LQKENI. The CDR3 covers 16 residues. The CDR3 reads CASSNSGTGAGKTQYF. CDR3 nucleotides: TGTGCCAGCTCAAACTCCGGGACAGGGGCCGGGAAGACCCAGTACTTC.

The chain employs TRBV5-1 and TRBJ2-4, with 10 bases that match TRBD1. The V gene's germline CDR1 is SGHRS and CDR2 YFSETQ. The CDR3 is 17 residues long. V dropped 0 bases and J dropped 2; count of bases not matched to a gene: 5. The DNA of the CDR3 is TGCGCCAGCAGCTTGGAGCGGACAGGGGGATCCAAAAACATTCAGTACTTC. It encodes CASSLERTGGSKNIQYF. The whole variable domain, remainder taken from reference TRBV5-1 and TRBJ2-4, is KAGVTQTPRYLIKTRGQQVTLSCSPISGHRSVSWYQQTPGQGLQFLFEYFSETQRNKGNFPGRFSGRQFSNSRSEMNVSTLELGDSALYLCASSLERTGGSKNIQYFGAGTRLSVL.

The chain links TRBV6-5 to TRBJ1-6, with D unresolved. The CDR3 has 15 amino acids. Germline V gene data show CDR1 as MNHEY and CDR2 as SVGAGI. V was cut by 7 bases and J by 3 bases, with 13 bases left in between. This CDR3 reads CASNNLRDYNSPLHF. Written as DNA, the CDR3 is TGTGCCAGCAATAATCTACGGGACTATAATTCACCCCTCCACTTT.

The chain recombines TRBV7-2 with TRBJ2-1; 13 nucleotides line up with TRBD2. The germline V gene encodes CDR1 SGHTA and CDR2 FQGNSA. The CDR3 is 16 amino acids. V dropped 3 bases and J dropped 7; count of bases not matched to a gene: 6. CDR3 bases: TGTGCCAGCAGCTTCACTAGCGGGAGGGCGTCGAATGAGCAGTTCTTC. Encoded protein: CASSFTSGRASNEQFF.